The 2 T cell receptor beta chains listed next were all sequenced from one sample in a study of shared clonotypes between healthy human individuals. Data came from immunoSEQ multiplex PCR; TCRdb stores just in-frame clones and leaves some out. The data hold fewer than 350,000 clones, with about nine tenths observed a single time. The specimen sequenced was memory CD8+ T cells sorted from blood. Subset of the sample: CD45RO+ cells pooled with CCR7-negative TemRA cells. All receptors come from a man aged 18-30 years in good health.

This clone was observed a single time. The chain has TRBV1 and TRBJ1-2. TRBV1 counts as a pseudogene. CDR3 length equals 16 residues. The CDR3 sequence: CTSSQDLGRPEYGYTF. In nucleotides, the CDR3 is TGCACCAGCAGCCAAGATCTTGGGCGTCCGGAGTATGGCTACACCTTC.

The rearrangement links TRBV5-1 to TRBJ2-7; TRBD2 agrees at 16 bases. V was clipped by 5 bases and J by 3 bases; unmatched bases: 8. Germline V gene data show CDR1 as SGHRS and CDR2 as YFSETQ. The CDR3 has 17 residues. As DNA, the CDR3 is TGCGCCAGCAGACCCACCGGGACTAGCGGGAGGGGCTACGAGCAGTACTTC. It yields the protein CASRPTGTSGRGYEQYF.